This TCR beta chain is drawn from a study of blood T cell repertoires in COVID-19 (dated by TCRdb to the early 2020s). Some background on the complete study: Samples covering the acute and convalescent phases of COVID-19 were provided by collaborators in the United States, Italy and Spain. Nearly every sample came with metadata listing a de-identified subject ID, COVID-19 status, age in years and sex. Deeply sampled blood TCRbeta repertoires from subjects exposed to, actively infected with, or recovered from COVID-19 were included in the dataset. Samples were obtained from the ongoing ImmuneRACE study (first 160 participants) and from over a thousand subjects provided by 6 global collaborators. The material from the prospective study consisted of cDNA or gDNA derived from T cells, B-cell-depleted T cells, or PBMCs. The repertoires were released in a freely available public database meant as a resource for research on the immune response to SARS-CoV-2. HLA class I and class II types, where available, came from metadata supplied by the sample provider rather than from assay-based typing.

The immunoSEQ Assay, a bias-controlled multiplex PCR, was used to amplify TCRbeta CDR3 regions from genomic DNA. The published analysis was carried out like this. Nucleated cell counts per sample were estimated from amplification of reference gene primers within the assay. To quantify the absolute abundance of each unique TCRbeta CDR3 rearrangement, sequence reads were collapsed and filtered. For each sample, productive Simpson clonality was calculated as the square root of Simpson's diversity index across productive rearrangements. Not all clones reach the TCRdb copy of this immuneACCESS table, which keeps in-frame sequences only. Checked studies attribute under half of the gap to unresolved V genes and leave the rest unexplained. That table supplies the V and J calls and clone size; D and trimming were determined from the DNA. Here the sample has about 130,000 clones; more than 85% occur a single time. Clones ranked in the top ten supply roughly 2.9% of the sample.

Measured from the cysteine to the phenylalanine, the CDR3 is 16 residues long. The entry retains the CDR3 DNA only, 48 bases that are in frame from base 1. In the germline V gene (reference sequence), CDR1 corresponds to SEHNR and CDR2 to FQNEAQ. After removal of 0 bases from V and 6 bases from J, the junction retains 8 bases not matched to a gene. Collaborating institutions collected whole blood in K2EDTA tubes following their own protocols. For TCRbeta analysis, collaborators shipped samples as frozen whole blood, isolated PBMCs, or DNA extracted from either of those sample types. Comment on this clone: Its antigen is unknown. No base quality information exists; no much larger clone differs at one position.

Study-level results and caveats: Clinical and demographic metadata were provided uncurated, with the amount varying by source and participant.

The source material was peripheral blood. The receptor was isolated from a man aged 60 to 75 with active or convalescent COVID-19. This chain is built from TRBV7-9 and TRBJ2-7, and 10 junction bases match TRBD1. The CDR3 corresponds to CASSLAVQGQGSEQYF. The nucleotide sequence is TGTGCCAGCAGCTTAGCGGTTCAGGGACAGGGGAGCGAGCAGTACTTC.